Each of the 25 T cell receptor beta chains below was sequenced from the same sample in a study of blood T cells in healthy people across ages. For the second PCR, which ran for about 7 to 11 cycles, a sample-barcoded 5' primer and a J-beta primer mix were used. TCRdb recomputed calls from the 5' RACE reads with MiXCR, one row per CDR3 protein. The data contain about 730,000 distinct CDR3 sequences, 43% of them singletons. The specimen sequenced was blood. Receptors were obtained from a woman aged 55-69 years in good health.

The V call is TRBV6-5, the J call TRBJ2-1; the D gene is possibly TRBD2 (5 bases). CDR1 and CDR2 (germline): MNHEY, SVGAGI. The V end lost 7 bases, the J end lost 7 bases, and 14 bases lay between the germline ends. This CDR3 comprises 13 residues. CDR3 in amino acids: CASKRGLVNEQFF. CDR3 DNA: TGTGCCAGCAAGAGAGGGCTGGTTAATGAGCAGTTCTTC.

This clonotype has ten or more counts. The chain has TRBV20-1 and TRBJ1-2, with 8 bases that match TRBD1. The CDR3 runs to 14 residues. Losses at the gene ends were 5 bases for V and 3 bases for J; bases not matched to a gene: 8. Germline V gives CDR1 DFQATT, CDR2 SNEGSKA (reference sequence). The CDR3 here is CSAEGRGHDYGYTF. CDR3 nucleotides: TGCAGTGCTGAAGGCAGGGGGCATGACTATGGCTACACCTTC.

This clonotype has a count of ten or more. V and J are TRBV11-2 and TRBJ2-1; 11 nucleotides line up with TRBD1. In germline, CDR1 is SGHAT, CDR2 FQNNGV. With V trimmed by 1 base and J by 0 bases, 5 bases remained unmatched. The CDR3 consists of 18 residues. The CDR3 sequence is CASSLVFGTGGSYNEQFF. CDR3 DNA sequence: TGTGCCAGCAGCTTAGTTTTTGGGACAGGGGGCTCCTACAATGAGCAGTTCTTC.

This clonotype was seen only a few times. The DNA for the CDR3 is TGCAGCGTGATGGGACGGGCTGTGGGGGCCAACGTCCTGACTTTC. Its protein product is CSVMGRAVGANVLTF. The chain uses TRBV29-1 and TRBJ2-6, with D tentatively TRBD1 or TRBD2 (5 bases each). Trimming removed 6 bases at V and 4 bases at J, with 16 bases between. The CDR3 contains 15 residues. Germline CDR1 reads SQVTM; CDR2 reads ANQGSEA.

Notes on this clonotype: The germline gene is not matched at one end of the junction; a read error may be the cause. The V call is TRBV4-3, the J call TRBJ2-3; 11 positions match TRBD2. The CDR3 is 19 amino acids. The germline V gene encodes CDR1 LGHNA and CDR2 YSLEER. The CDR3 protein is CAGSQDWANLAGGLDTQYF. The CDR3 DNA is TGCGCCGGCAGCCAAGATTGGGCGAACCTAGCGGGAGGTTTAGATACGCAGTATTTT.

V usage is TRBV7-9 and J usage is TRBJ1-1; 8 bases are a match to TRBD1. With V trimmed by 5 bases and J by 8 bases, 10 bases remained unmatched. CDR3 length equals 14 residues. Germline V gene sequence: CDR1 SEHNR, CDR2 FQNEAQ (reference sequence). The CDR3 loop reads CASSAGGAGTEAFF. The DNA for the CDR3 is TGTGCCAGCAGCGCAGGGGGCGCGGGCACCGAAGCTTTCTTT.

V and J are TRBV4-3 and TRBJ2-7; TRBD2 might be the D (5 bases). V dropped 4 bases and J dropped 9 bases, with 10 bases sitting between them. The germline V gene encodes CDR1 LGHNA and CDR2 YSLEER. The CDR3 runs 11 residues. CDR3 in amino acids: CASSPGLGQYF. In nucleotides, the CDR3 is TGCGCCAGCAGCCCAGGACTCGGGCAGTACTTC.

V is TRBV7-9 and J is TRBJ2-2, with TRBD1 as a possible D gene (5 bases). V lost 4 bases and J 6 bases, leaving 21 bases between the germline ends. The germline CDR1 and CDR2 sequences are SEHNR and FQNEAQ (reference sequence). The CDR3 has 17 residues. The CDR3: CASSSLDSLRFSGELFF. CDR3 coding DNA: TGTGCCAGCAGCTCCCTCGACAGCCTACGGTTCTCCGGGGAGCTGTTTTTT.

The chain carries TRBV13 and TRBJ2-7, with D unclear. The CDR3 has 12 amino acids. The V gene lost 5 bases and the J gene lost 10 bases, with 15 bases spanning the gap. Germline V gives CDR1 PRHDT, CDR2 FYEKMQ (reference sequence). The CDR3 sequence: CASSIPKGTQYF. The DNA of the CDR3 is TGTGCCAGCAGCATACCCAAGGGAACTCAGTACTTC.

The chain joins TRBV29-1 to TRBJ1-1, with D unclear. There are 13 residues in the CDR3. Germline CDR1 SQVTM, CDR2 ANQGSEA. V dropped 7 bases and J dropped 3 bases, with 15 bases sitting between them. CDR3 sequence: CSAREPPDTEAFF. The CDR3, as DNA: TGCAGCGCTCGGGAGCCACCAGACACTGAAGCTTTCTTT.

This clonotype was recorded a few times. The V call is TRBV29-1, the J call TRBJ2-1, with 9 positions matching TRBD1. V trimming: 6 bases; J trimming: 13 bases; junction bases outside the gene matches: 10. The CDR3 sequence is 12 residues long. The V gene's germline CDR1 is SQVTM and CDR2 ANQGSEA. As DNA, the CDR3 is TGCAGCGTGAGGACAGGGGATGAGACCCAGTTCTTC. It codes for CSVRTGDETQFF.

J is TRBJ2-1 and V is TRBV10-3; tentatively, D is TRBD1 (6 bases). The V end lost 7 bases, the J end lost 4 bases, and 14 bases lay between the germline ends. The CDR3 spans 14 residues. Germline CDR1 reads ENHRY; CDR2 reads SYGVKD. CDR3 in amino acids: CAIKEVGGYNEQFF. CDR3 DNA: TGTGCCATCAAGGAGGTAGGGGGATACAATGAGCAGTTCTTC.

V is TRBV20-1 and J is TRBJ2-1; no definite D call. The germline gives CDR1 DFQATT, CDR2 SNEGSKA (reference sequence). This CDR3 spans 15 amino acids. Trimming stripped 6 bases from V and 4 bases from J, with 19 bases between. This CDR3 reads CSAQKGLAYYNEQFF. In DNA form, the CDR3 reads TGCAGTGCCCAGAAAGGCTTGGCTTATTACAATGAGCAGTTCTTC.

This clonotype was detected once. The rearrangement links TRBV6-5 to TRBJ1-1; D gene ambiguous. V was pared by 7 bases and J by 1 base, with 16 bases between. Germline assignment: CDR1 MNHEY and CDR2 SVGAGI. CDR3 length equals 15 residues. The CDR3 is CASIPPGATNTEAFF. DNA for the CDR3: TGTGCCAGCATCCCCCCCGGAGCTACGAACACTGAAGCTTTCTTT.

This chain joins TRBV6-1 and TRBJ2-1, with a tentative D call TRBD1 (6 bases). Germline CDR1 reads MNHNS; CDR2 reads SASEGT. This CDR3 has 14 amino acids. Trimming pared 7 bases from V and 3 bases from J, leaving 13 bases between. Here the CDR3 DNA reads TGTGCCAGCATCTGGACAGAACACTACAATGAGCAGTTCTTC. It is translated as CASIWTEHYNEQFF.

In this sample, this clonotype turned up a few times. This rearrangement joins TRBV20-1 to TRBJ2-5; 13 bases align to TRBD2. This CDR3 has 15 residues. V shed 4 bases, J shed 5 bases, and the junction held 7 bases outside the gene matches. CDR1 DFQATT and CDR2 SNEGSKA come from the germline V gene (reference sequence). Here the CDR3 reads CSATTSGGALETQYF. CDR3 nucleotide sequence: TGCAGTGCTACAACTAGCGGGGGGGCTTTGGAGACCCAGTACTTC.

This clonotype was counted only a few times. V gene TRBV12-3 or TRBV12-4 combines with J gene TRBJ1-1; TRBD1 aligns across 9 bases. This CDR3 contains 14 residues. The V and J ends lost 8 bases and 5 bases, in that order; junction bases with no gene match: 9. CDR3 sequence reads: CASYDRGKDTEAFF. Written as DNA, the CDR3 is TGTGCCAGCTACGACAGGGGGAAGGATACTGAAGCTTTCTTT.

This clonotype was recorded a few times. The chain combines TRBV20-1 with TRBJ1-1; 7 bases agree with TRBD1. The CDR3 loop spans 14 amino acids. Per the germline V gene, CDR1 is DFQATT and CDR2 is SNEGSKA (reference sequence). The V gene end was trimmed by 6 bases and the J gene end by 0 bases; junction bases not matched to a gene: 7. The CDR3 spells CSAVTGQVNTEAFF. The CDR3 DNA follows: TGCAGTGCGGTTACCGGACAGGTGAACACTGAAGCTTTCTTT.

There are a few counts of this clonotype. This sequence joins TRBV12-3 or TRBV12-4 and TRBJ2-5, with unresolved D. CDR3 length: 10 amino acids. The V and J ends lost 6 bases and 11 bases respectively, with 10 bases between them. The CDR3 sequence is CASSSAMQYF. The CDR3 DNA is TGTGCCAGCAGCTCAGCGATGCAGTACTTC.

The J gene is TRBJ2-7, the V gene TRBV7-2; possibly TRBD1 for D (6 bases). This CDR3 region has 15 residues. The germline V and J ends were trimmed by 0 bases and 3 bases, with 12 bases remaining between them. Germline loops: CDR1 SGHTA, CDR2 FQGNSA. The CDR3 sequence: CASSLAQDRIYEQYF. The CDR3 nucleotides are TGTGCCAGCAGCTTAGCCCAGGACAGAATCTACGAGCAGTACTTC.

A few counts support this clonotype. This chain connects TRBV7-2 to TRBJ1-2, with 7 bases lining up with TRBD1. The CDR3 is 18 residues long. Trimming cost V 4 bases and J 0 bases; bases outside gene matches: 14. Germline assignment: CDR1 SGHTA and CDR2 FQGNSA. The CDR3 bases are TGTGCCAGCAGCTGGGCCGGGACAGTAATAAGCCCTAACTATGGCTACACCTTC. Amino acid sequence: CASSWAGTVISPNYGYTF.

The genes are TRBV27 and TRBJ1-2, with TRBD1 matching over 10 bases. The length of the CDR3 is 14 residues. Germline V lookup: CDR1 MNHEY, CDR2 SMNVEV (reference sequence). After removal of 5 bases from V and 6 bases from J, the junction contained 6 bases not matched to a gene. The CDR3: CASSTPGQGNGYTF. The CDR3 coding sequence is TGTGCCAGCAGTACACCGGGACAGGGGAATGGCTACACCTTC.

In the case of this clonotype: This may be a read error: a much more frequent sequence differs by one nucleotide. The V and J genes are TRBV20-1 and TRBJ2-7; D is possibly TRBD1 (6 bases). This CDR3 is built from 14 residues. V was cut by 4 bases and J by 7 bases, with 20 bases left in between. Germline-derived CDR1 and CDR2 are DFQATT and SNEGSKA (reference sequence). CDR3 protein: CSANPLRGYGEQYF. For the CDR3, the DNA is TGCAGTGCTAACCCCCTTAGGGGGTATGGTGAGCAGTACTTC.

This clonotype has only a few counts. The gene calls are TRBV10-3 and TRBJ2-5, with 8 positions matching TRBD1. Germline V CDR1 and CDR2: ENHRY, SYGVKD. The CDR3 length is 13 residues. V was pared by 9 bases and J by 11 bases, with 14 bases of the junction left unmatched. CDR3 sequence (DNA): TGTGCCATGTCGGACAGGGTCCGGGATGAGCAGTACTTC. It translates to CAMSDRVRDEQYF.

V usage is TRBV7-7 and J usage is TRBJ2-1; perhaps TRBD2 as D (6 bases). The length of the CDR3 is 15 residues. Germline V gene lookup returns CDR1 SSHAT and CDR2 FNYEAQ (reference sequence). V gave up 5 bases and J gave up 9 bases, with 20 bases separating them. For the CDR3, the DNA is TGTGCCAGCAGCCAGGAGGGGCCAGGGCTCGGTGAGCAGTTCTTC. Protein: CASSQEGPGLGEQFF. The full variable domain, with the rest looked up from reference TRBV7-7 and TRBJ2-1, is GAGVSQSPRYKVTKRGQDVTLRCDPISSHATLYWYQQALGQGPEFLTYFNYEAQPDKSGLPSDRFSAERPEGSISTLTIQRTEQRDSAMYRCASSQEGPGLGEQFFGPGTRLTVL.